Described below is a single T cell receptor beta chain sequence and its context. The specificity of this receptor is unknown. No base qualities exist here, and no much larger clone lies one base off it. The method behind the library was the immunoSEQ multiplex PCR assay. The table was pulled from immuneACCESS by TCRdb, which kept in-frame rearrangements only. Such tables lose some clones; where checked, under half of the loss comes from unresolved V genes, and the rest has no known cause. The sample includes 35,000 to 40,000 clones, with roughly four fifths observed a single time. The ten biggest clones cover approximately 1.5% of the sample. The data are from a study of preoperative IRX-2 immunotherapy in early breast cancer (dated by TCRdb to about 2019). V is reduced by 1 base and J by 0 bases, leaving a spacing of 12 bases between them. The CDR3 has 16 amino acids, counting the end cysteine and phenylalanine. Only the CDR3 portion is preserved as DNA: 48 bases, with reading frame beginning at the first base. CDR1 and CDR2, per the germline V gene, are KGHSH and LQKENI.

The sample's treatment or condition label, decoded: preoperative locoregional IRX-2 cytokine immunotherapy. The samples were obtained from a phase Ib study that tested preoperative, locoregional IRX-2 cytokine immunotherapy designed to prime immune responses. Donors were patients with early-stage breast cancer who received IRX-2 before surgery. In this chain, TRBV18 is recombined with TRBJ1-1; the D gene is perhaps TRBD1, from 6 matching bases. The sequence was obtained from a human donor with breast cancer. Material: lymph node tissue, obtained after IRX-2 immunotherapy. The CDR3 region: CASSPRDISLNTEAFF. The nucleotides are TGTGCCAGCTCACCACGGGACATTTCACTGAACACTGAAGCTTTCTTT.